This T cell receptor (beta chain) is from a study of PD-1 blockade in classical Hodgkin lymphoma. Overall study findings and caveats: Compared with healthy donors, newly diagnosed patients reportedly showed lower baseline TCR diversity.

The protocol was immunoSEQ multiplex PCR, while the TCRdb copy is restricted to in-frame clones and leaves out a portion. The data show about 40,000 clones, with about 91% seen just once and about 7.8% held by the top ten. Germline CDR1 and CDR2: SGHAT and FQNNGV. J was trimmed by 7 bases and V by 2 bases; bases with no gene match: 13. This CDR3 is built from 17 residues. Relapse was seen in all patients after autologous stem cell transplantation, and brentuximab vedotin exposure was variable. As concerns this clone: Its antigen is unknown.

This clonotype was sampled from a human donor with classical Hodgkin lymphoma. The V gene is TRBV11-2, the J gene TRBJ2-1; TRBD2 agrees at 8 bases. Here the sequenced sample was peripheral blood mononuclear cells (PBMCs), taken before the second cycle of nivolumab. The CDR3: CASSLIGAGGWQNEQFF. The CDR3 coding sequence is TGTGCCAGCAGCTTAATAGGGGCGGGAGGATGGCAGAATGAGCAGTTCTTC.